Following are 8 T cell receptor beta chains from one sample sequenced in a study of T cell responses to AZD1222 COVID-19 vaccine. Data came from immunoSEQ multiplex PCR; TCRdb stores just in-frame clones and leaves some out. The data contain approximately 150,000 clones, more than 85% of them seen just once; the ten biggest clones take up roughly 3.3%. The specimen comprised peripheral blood, sampled 28 days after the second AZD1222 dose. The receptors originated from an adult who received the AZD1222 COVID-19 vaccine.

The rearrangement links TRBV28 to TRBJ1-5; 7 bases align to TRBD1. The CDR3 spans 16 residues. In germline, CDR1 is MDHEN, CDR2 SYDVKM. The trim removed 8 bases at V and 2 bases at J, leaving 12 bases unmatched. The CDR3 sequence is CASQLEGTVRNQPQHF. The CDR3 DNA sequence: TGTGCCAGCCAGTTGGAGGGGACAGTTCGCAATCAGCCCCAGCATTTT. The whole variable domain, filled in from reference TRBV28 and TRBJ1-5, reads DVKVTQSSRYLVKRTGEKVFLECVQDMDHENMFWYRQDPGLGLRLIYFSYDVKMKEKGDIPEGYSVSREKKERFSLILESASTNQTSMYLCASQLEGTVRNQPQHFGDGTRLSIL.

The genes are TRBV5-4 and TRBJ2-7, with a tentative D call TRBD2 (7 bases). This CDR3 spans 15 amino acids. CDR1 SGHNT and CDR2 YYREEE come from the germline V gene (reference sequence). V dropped 3 bases and J dropped 2 bases, with 15 bases sitting between them. CDR3 in DNA: TGTGCCAGCAGCTGGGACCTGGGGGGGCCCTACGAGCAGTACTTC. Protein sequence: CASSWDLGGPYEQYF. Supplemented by reference TRBV5-4 and TRBJ2-7, the full variable domain reads ETGVTQSPTHLIKTRGQQVTLRCSSQSGHNTVSWYQQALGQGPQFIFQYYREEENGRGNFPPRFSGLQFPNYSSELNVNALELDDSALYLCASSWDLGGPYEQYFGPGTRLTVT.

The genes are TRBV21-1 and TRBJ2-7; the tabulated D call, TRBD1, remains unverified against the DNA. TRBV21-1 is an annotated pseudogene. The CDR3 covers 17 residues. In DNA, the CDR3 is TGTGCCAGCAGCAAAATGAGTCCGGGACAGGGAGTCTACGAGCAGTACTTC. The encoded protein is CASSKMSPGQGVYEQYF.

This chain uses TRBV5-3 with TRBJ2-5; 8 nucleotides line up with TRBD2. TRBV5-3 is known as an ORF, though its function is uncertain. This CDR3 region has 15 residues. V shed 1 base, J shed 5 bases, and the junction held 7 bases outside the gene matches. CDR3 coding DNA: TGTGCCAGAAGCTTGTACGGCGGGAGGTGGGAGACCCAGTACTTC. Its translation: CARSLYGGRWETQYF.

V usage is TRBV28 and J usage is TRBJ2-7, with 8 bases lining up with TRBD2. The V segment lost 3 bases and the J segment 6 bases; nucleotides outside the gene matches: 10. Germline V gene data show CDR1 as MDHEN and CDR2 as SYDVKM. CDR3 size: 15 residues. The CDR3 nucleotides read TGTGCCAGCAGTTTGTTAGGTCGGGAGGGAATCGAGCAGTACTTC. Its protein product is CASSLLGREGIEQYF.

This sequence joins TRBV7-2 and TRBJ2-3, with a possible D match to TRBD1 (5 bases). V was cut by 2 bases and J by 3 bases, with 12 bases left in between. Per germline, CDR1 SGHTA and CDR2 FQGNSA. The CDR3 consists of 15 residues. The CDR3 reads CASSLLAGRTDTQYF. The CDR3 region has the DNA TGTGCCAGCAGCTTATTGGCAGGGCGAACAGATACGCAGTATTTT.

The V gene is TRBV12-5, the J gene TRBJ1-2; no definite D call. V gave up 2 bases and J gave up 0 bases, with 7 bases separating them. The CDR3 contains 14 residues. Germline values: CDR1 LGHNT, CDR2 FRNRAP. The CDR3 spells CASGLSQANYGYTF. As DNA, the CDR3 is TGTGCTAGTGGTTTGTCCCAGGCTAACTATGGCTACACCTTC.

The chain couples TRBV7-9 to TRBJ2-1; D unresolved. Trimming shortened V by 4 bases and J by 9 bases, and 10 bases separated the two germline ends. Germline CDR1 and CDR2: SEHNR and FQNEAQ (reference sequence). The length of the CDR3 is 12 residues. CDR3 sequence (DNA): TGTGCCAGCAGCTCCGACTTCGGTGAGCAGTTCTTC. Translating it yields CASSSDFGEQFF.